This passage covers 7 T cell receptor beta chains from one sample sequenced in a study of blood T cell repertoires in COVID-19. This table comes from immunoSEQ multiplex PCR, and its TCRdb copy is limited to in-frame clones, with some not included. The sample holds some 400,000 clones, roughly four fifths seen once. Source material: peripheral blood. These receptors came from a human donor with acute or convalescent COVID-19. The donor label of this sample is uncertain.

CDR3 DNA sequence: TGTGCCAGCTCACCGCTACCGGGGACAGATACGCAGTATTTT. Its translation: CASSPLPGTDTQYF. The V gene is TRBV18, the J gene TRBJ2-3, with a tentative D call TRBD2 (5 bases). Germline-derived CDR1 and CDR2 are KGHSH and LQKENI. The V gene lost 3 bases and the J gene lost 3 bases, with 10 bases spanning the gap. The CDR3 spans 14 residues.

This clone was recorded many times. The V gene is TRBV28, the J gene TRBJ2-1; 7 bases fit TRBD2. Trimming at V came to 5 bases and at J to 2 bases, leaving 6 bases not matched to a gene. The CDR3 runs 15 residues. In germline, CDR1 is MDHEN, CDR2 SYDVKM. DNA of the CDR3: TGTGCCAGCAGTCCTTCCCGGGGGGCCTACAATGAGCAGTTCTTC. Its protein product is CASSPSRGAYNEQFF.

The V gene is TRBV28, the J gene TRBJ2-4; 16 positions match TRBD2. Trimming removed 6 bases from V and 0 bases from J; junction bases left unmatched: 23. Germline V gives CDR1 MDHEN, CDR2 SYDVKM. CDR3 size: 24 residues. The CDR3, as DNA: TGTGCCAGCAGCTCCGTCCTGGGGGGGACTAGCGGGAGGGCCTCCCGCTTAGCCAAAAACATTCAGTACTTC. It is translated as CASSSVLGGTSGRASRLAKNIQYF.

CDR3 amino acids: CASSEGRLVGLGEQFF. CDR3 sequence (DNA): TGTGCCAGCAGTGAAGGTCGGCTAGTGGGACTCGGTGAGCAGTTCTTC. The chain links TRBV6-1 to TRBJ2-1, with D maybe TRBD2 (6 bases). This CDR3 contains 16 residues. The germline V gene encodes CDR1 MNHNS and CDR2 SASEGT. V was pared by 1 base and J by 9 bases, with 19 bases between.

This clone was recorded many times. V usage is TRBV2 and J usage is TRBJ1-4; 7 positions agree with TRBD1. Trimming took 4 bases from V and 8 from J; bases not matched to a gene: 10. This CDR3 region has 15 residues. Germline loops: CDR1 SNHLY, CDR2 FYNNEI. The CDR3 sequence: CASSGSRQGSEKLFF. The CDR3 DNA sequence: TGTGCCAGCAGTGGGAGTAGACAGGGTTCCGAAAAACTGTTTTTT.

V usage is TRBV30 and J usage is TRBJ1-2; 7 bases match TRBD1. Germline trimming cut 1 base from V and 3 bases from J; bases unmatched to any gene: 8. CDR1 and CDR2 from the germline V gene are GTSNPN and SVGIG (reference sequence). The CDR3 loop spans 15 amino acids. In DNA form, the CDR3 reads TGTGCCTGGAGTGATACCTCTACAGGGGACTATGGCTACACCTTC. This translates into CAWSDTSTGDYGYTF. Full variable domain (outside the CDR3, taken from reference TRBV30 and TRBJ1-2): SQTIHQWPATLVQPVGSPLSLECTVEGTSNPNLYWYRQAAGRGLQLLFYSVGIGQISSEVPQNLSASRPQDRQFILSSKKLLLSDSGFYLCAWSDTSTGDYGYTFGSGTRLTVV.

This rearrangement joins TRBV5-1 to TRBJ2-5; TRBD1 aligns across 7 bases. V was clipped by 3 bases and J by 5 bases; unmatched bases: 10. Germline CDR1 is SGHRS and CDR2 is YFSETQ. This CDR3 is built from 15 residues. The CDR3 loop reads CASSSRATGEETQYF. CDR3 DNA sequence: TGCGCCAGCAGCTCCAGAGCCACAGGGGAGGAGACCCAGTACTTC.